This T cell receptor (beta chain) stems from a study of OX40 agonist ivuxolimab in advanced cancers. Study at large: Patients enrolled in dose escalation were diagnosed with hepatocellular carcinoma, melanoma, renal cell or head and neck cancer.

People who had autoimmune disease history or systemic immunosuppression were excluded. Only in-frame clones appear in the TCRdb table, and some are missing; sequencing was by immunoSEQ multiplex PCR. There are about 98,000 clones in the sample; 85% to 95% occur only once, and around 0.25% lies in the top ten. This CDR3 spans 15 amino acids. Germline lookup yields CDR1 MNHNS and CDR2 SASEGT. Trimming pared 7 bases from V and 0 bases from J, leaving 13 bases between. The rearrangement links TRBV6-1 to TRBJ1-5, with D possibly matching TRBD1 (5 bases). Sample: CD4+ or CD8+ T cells sorted from blood, taken in a trial of the OX40 agonist ivuxolimab. The receptor's source is an adult with an advanced solid tumor such as melanoma, head and neck, liver or kidney cancer. CDR3 loop: CASKTGPDSNQPQHF. The CDR3 coding sequence is TGTGCCAGCAAGACGGGGCCCGATAGCAATCAGCCCCAGCATTTT.